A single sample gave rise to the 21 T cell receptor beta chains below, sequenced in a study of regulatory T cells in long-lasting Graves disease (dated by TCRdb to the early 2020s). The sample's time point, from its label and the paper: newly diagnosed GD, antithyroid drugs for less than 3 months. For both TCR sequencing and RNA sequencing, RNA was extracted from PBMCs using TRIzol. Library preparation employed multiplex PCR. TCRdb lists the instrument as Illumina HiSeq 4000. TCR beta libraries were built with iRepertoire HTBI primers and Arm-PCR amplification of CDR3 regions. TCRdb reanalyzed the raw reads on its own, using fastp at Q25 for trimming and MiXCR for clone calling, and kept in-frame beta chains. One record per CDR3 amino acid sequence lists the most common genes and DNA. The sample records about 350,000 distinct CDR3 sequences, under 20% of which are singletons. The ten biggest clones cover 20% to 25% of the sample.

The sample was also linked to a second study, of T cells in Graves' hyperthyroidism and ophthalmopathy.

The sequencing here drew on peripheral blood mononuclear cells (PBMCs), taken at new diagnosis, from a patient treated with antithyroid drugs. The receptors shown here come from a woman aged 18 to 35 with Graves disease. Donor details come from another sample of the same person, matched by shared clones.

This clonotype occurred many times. CDR3 in amino acids: CASSWQGSYNEQFF. DNA of the CDR3: TGTGCCAGCAGTTGGCAGGGCTCCTACAATGAGCAGTTCTTC. The chain recombines TRBV27 with TRBJ2-1, with a weak D call TRBD1 (5 bases). Deletions cut 4 bases from V and 0 bases from J, with 7 bases between. Germline lookup yields CDR1 MNHEY and CDR2 SMNVEV (reference sequence). This CDR3 contains 14 residues.

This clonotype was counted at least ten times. CDR3 DNA: TGTGCCAGCAGCTCTGGCGCCCGGCCGTCAGGAACTGAAGCTTTCTTT. Amino acids: CASSSGARPSGTEAFF. The V call is TRBV11-1, the J call TRBJ1-1, with D unclear. Germline V gene data show CDR1 as SGHAT and CDR2 as FQDESV (reference sequence). V dropped 4 bases and J dropped 5 bases, with 20 bases sitting between them. CDR3 length equals 16 residues.

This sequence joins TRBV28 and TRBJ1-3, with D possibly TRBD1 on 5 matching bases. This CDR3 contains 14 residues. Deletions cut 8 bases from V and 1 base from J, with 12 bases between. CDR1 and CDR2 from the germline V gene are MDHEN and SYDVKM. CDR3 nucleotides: TGTGCCAGCCCCGGTGGGGGATCTGGAAACACCATATATTTT. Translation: CASPGGGSGNTIYF.

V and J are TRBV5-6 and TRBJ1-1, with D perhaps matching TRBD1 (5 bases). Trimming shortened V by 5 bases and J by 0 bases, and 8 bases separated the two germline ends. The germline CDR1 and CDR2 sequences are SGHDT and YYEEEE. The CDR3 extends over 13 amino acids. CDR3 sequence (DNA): TGTGCCAGCAGGTCGACAGTGAACACTGAAGCTTTCTTT. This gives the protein CASRSTVNTEAFF.

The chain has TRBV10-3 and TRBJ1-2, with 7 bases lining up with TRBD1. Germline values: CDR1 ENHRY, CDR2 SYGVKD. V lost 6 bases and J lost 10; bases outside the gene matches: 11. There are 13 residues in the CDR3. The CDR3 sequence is CAISGTEGKVYTF. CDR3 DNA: TGTGCCATCAGCGGGACAGAAGGGAAGGTCTACACCTTC.

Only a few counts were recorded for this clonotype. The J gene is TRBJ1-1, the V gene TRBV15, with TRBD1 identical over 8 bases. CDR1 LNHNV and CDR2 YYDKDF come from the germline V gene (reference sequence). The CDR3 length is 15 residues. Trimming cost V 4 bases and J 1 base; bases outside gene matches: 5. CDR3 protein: CATSIDRGWNTEAFF. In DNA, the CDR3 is TGTGCCACCAGCATCGACAGGGGCTGGAACACTGAAGCTTTCTTT.

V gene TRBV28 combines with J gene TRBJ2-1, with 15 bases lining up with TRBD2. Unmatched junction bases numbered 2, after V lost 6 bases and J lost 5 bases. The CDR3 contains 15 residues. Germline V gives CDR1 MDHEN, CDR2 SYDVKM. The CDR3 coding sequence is TGTGCCAGCAGCGGGACTAGCGGGAGGAACAATGAGCAGTTCTTC. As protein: CASSGTSGRNNEQFF.

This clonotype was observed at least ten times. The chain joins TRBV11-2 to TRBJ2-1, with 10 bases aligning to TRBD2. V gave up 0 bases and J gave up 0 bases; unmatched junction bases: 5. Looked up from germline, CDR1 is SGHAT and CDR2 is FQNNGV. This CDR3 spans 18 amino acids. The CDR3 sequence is CASSLEFSGGSSYNEQFF. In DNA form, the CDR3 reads TGTGCCAGCAGCTTAGAGTTTAGCGGGGGGAGCTCCTACAATGAGCAGTTCTTC.

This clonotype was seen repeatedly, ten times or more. CDR3 sequence (DNA): TGTGCCAGCAGCCAGAGGGCGGGAAAGGAGACCCAGTACTTC. Its protein is CASSQRAGKETQYF. This sequence joins TRBV14 and TRBJ2-5; D may be TRBD2 (6 bases). The CDR3 covers 14 residues. Germline CDR1 reads SGHDN; CDR2 reads FVKESK. Trimming pared 3 bases from V and 5 bases from J, leaving 13 bases between.

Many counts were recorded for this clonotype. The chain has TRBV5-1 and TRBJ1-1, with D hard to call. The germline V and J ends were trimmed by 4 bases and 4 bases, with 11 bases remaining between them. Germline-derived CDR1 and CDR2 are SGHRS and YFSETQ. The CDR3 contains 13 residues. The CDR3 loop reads CASSNSGTTEAFF. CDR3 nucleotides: TGCGCCAGCAGCAACTCCGGTACCACTGAAGCTTTCTTT.

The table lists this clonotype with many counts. The CDR3 loop is CASSQDLGIDYGYTF. The DNA for the CDR3 is TGTGCCAGCAGCCAAGATCTGGGGATAGACTATGGCTACACCTTC. The V gene is TRBV4-2, the J gene TRBJ1-2; D gene unclear. CDR3 size: 15 residues. V lost 0 bases, J lost 3 bases, and 11 bases lay in between. The germline V gene encodes CDR1 LGHNA and CDR2 YNFKEQ.

CDR3 sequence reads: CAAAWDGQTLIKVPDTQYF. The CDR3 DNA follows: TGTGCCGCAGCCTGGGACGGACAGACATTAATAAAAGTCCCAGATACGCAGTATTTT. This chain connects TRBV30 to TRBJ2-3; D is perhaps TRBD1 (6 bases). Germline CDR1 GTSNPN, CDR2 SVGIG (reference sequence). CDR3 size: 19 residues. Between the trimmed V and J ends, which lost 8 bases and 4 bases, there was a span of 34 bases. Full variable domain (rest looked up from reference TRBV30 and TRBJ2-3): SQTIHQWPATLVQPVGSPLSLECTVEGTSNPNLYWYRQAAGRGLQLLFYSVGIGQISSEVPQNLSASRPQDRQFILSSKKLLLSDSGFYLCAAAWDGQTLIKVPDTQYFGPGTRLTVL.

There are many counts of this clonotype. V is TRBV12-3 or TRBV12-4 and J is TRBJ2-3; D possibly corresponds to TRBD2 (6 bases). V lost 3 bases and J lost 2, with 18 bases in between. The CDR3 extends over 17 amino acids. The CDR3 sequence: CASSFRSAGRHTDTQYF. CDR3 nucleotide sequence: TGTGCCAGCAGTTTCCGGTCGGCGGGGCGGCACACAGATACGCAGTATTTT.

Here the CDR3 reads CASSIGHEETQYF. The DNA for the CDR3 is TGTGCCAGTAGTATTGGACACGAGGAGACCCAGTACTTC. This chain links TRBV19 with TRBJ2-5, with D perhaps TRBD1 (5 bases). Germline assignment: CDR1 LNHDA and CDR2 SQIVND (reference sequence). Between the trimmed V and J ends, which lost 3 bases and 5 bases, there was a span of 10 bases. There are 13 residues in the CDR3.

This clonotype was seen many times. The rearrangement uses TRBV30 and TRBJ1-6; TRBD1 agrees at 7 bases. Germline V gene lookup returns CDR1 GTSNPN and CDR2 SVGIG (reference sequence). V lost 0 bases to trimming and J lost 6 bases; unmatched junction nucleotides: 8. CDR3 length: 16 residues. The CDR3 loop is CAWSVGRGQTNSPLHF. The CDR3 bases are TGTGCCTGGAGTGTAGGTCGGGGACAGACTAATTCACCCCTCCACTTT.

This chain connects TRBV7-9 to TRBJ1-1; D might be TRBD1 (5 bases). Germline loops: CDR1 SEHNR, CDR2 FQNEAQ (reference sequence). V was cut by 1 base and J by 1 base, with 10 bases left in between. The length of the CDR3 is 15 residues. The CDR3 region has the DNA TGTGCCAGCAGCTTAGAACGTGGGGGGAACACTGAAGCTTTCTTT. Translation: CASSLERGGNTEAFF.

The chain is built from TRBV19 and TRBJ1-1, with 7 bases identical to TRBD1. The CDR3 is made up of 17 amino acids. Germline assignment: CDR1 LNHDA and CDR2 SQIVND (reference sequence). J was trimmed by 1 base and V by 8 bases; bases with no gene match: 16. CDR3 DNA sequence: TGTGCCAGTCTCCGGGACAGAAGTTGGGGACCGAACACTGAAGCTTTCTTT. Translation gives CASLRDRSWGPNTEAFF.

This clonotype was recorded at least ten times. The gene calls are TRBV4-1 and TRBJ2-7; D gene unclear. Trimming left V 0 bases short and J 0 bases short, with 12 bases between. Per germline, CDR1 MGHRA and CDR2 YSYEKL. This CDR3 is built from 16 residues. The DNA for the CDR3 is TGCGCCAGCAGCCAAGAGGCCGGATTAAGCTCCTACGAGCAGTACTTC. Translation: CASSQEAGLSSYEQYF.

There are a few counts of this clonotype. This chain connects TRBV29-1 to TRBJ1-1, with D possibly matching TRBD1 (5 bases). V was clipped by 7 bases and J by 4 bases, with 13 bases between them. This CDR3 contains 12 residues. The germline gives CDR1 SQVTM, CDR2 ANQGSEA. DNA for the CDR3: TGCAGCGCAAGGGGCAGTGTCACTGAAGCTTTCTTT. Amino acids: CSARGSVTEAFF. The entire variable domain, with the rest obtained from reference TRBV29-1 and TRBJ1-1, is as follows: SAVISQKPSRDICQRGTSLTIQCQVDSQVTMMFWYRQQPGQSLTLIATANQGSEATYESGFVIDKFPISRPNLTFSTLTVSNMSPEDSSIYLCSARGSVTEAFFGQGTRLTVV.

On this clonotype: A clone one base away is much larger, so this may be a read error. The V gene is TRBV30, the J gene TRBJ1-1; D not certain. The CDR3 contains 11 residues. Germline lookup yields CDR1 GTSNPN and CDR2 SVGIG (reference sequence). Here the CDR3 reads CPWRLNTEAFF. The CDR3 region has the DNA TGTCCCTGGAGATTGAACACTGAAGCTTTCTTT.

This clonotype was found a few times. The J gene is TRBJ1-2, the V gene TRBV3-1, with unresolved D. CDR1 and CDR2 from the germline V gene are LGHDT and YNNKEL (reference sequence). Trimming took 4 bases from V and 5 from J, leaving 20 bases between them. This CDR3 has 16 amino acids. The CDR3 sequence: CASSLARTRSPYGYTF. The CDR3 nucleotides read TGTGCCAGCAGCCTTGCCCGTACAAGGAGTCCTTATGGCTACACCTTC.